One sample yielded the 10 T cell receptor beta chains listed below, sequenced in a study of OX40 agonist ivuxolimab in advanced cancers. Measured with immunoSEQ multiplex PCR; TCRdb has only the in-frame clones, and not every one. Of some 42,000 clones listed, roughly 84% are singletons. The input for sequencing was CD4+ or CD8+ T cells sorted from blood, taken in a trial of the OX40 agonist ivuxolimab. The source of these receptors is an adult with an advanced solid tumor such as melanoma, head and neck, liver or kidney cancer.

The chain links TRBV27 to TRBJ2-7; TRBD1 matches 8 bases. The CDR3 totals 18 residues. Trimming cost V 6 bases and J 5 bases; bases outside gene matches: 21. The germline CDR1 and CDR2 sequences are MNHEY and SMNVEV (reference sequence). The DNA for the CDR3 is TGTGCCAGCAGAAGAAGGGTGGCAGACAGGGGAAAAGGAGACGAGCAGTACTTC. Amino acids: CASRRRVADRGKGDEQYF.

With regard to this clone: At the DNA level, this CDR3 is encoded by other sequences in the same sample as well. The chain has TRBV5-6 and TRBJ1-3; D is uncertain. The V end was cut by 0 bases, the J end by 0 bases, with 4 bases between. Per germline, CDR1 SGHDT and CDR2 YYEEEE. The CDR3 extends over 14 amino acids. The CDR3 bases are TGTGCCAGCAGCTTGGGGAACTCTGGAAACACCATATATTTT. This encodes CASSLGNSGNTIYF. The whole variable domain, filled in from reference TRBV5-6 and TRBJ1-3, reads DAGVTQSPTHLIKTRGQQVTLRCSPKSGHDTVSWYQQALGQGPQFIFQYYEEEERQRGNFPDRFSGHQFPNYSSELNVNALLLGDSALYLCASSLGNSGNTIYFGEGSWLTVV.

The V and J genes are TRBV27 and TRBJ2-5, with D perhaps given as TRBD1 or TRBD2 (6 bases each). The germline CDR1 and CDR2 sequences are MNHEY and SMNVEV (reference sequence). The CDR3 contains 13 residues. Trimming removed 6 bases from V and 5 bases from J, with 13 bases in between. The CDR3: CASSPRGPETQYF. The CDR3 region has the DNA TGTGCCAGCAGCCCCCGGGGGCCTGAGACCCAGTACTTC.

In nucleotides, the CDR3 is TGCGCCAGCAGCCCGACCCCGCCGGCGCCCCTCCACTTT. Translating gives CASSPTPPAPLHF. The chain is built from TRBV5-1 and TRBJ1-6, with D unresolved. CDR3 length: 13 amino acids. The germline V gene encodes CDR1 SGHRS and CDR2 YFSETQ. V lost 4 bases, J lost 13 bases, and 15 bases lay in between.

V and J are TRBV4-1 and TRBJ2-2; a weak D match, TRBD2 (6 bases). The CDR3 has 15 residues. V was trimmed by 0 bases and J by 1 base, leaving 6 bases between them. Germline CDR1 reads MGHRA; CDR2 reads YSYEKL. The CDR3 loop is CASSQDGGNTGELFF. Here the CDR3 DNA reads TGCGCCAGCAGCCAAGACGGGGGGAACACCGGGGAGCTGTTTTTT.

This chain links TRBV5-6 with TRBJ1-1, with D tentatively TRBD1 (6 bases). The CDR3 has 13 residues. V dropped 3 bases and J dropped 5 bases, with 11 bases sitting between them. Germline lookup yields CDR1 SGHDT and CDR2 YYEEEE. The CDR3 DNA reads TGTGCCAGCAGCTCTTCAGGGGTAACTGAAGCTTTCTTT. Residues: CASSSSGVTEAFF.

The CDR3 DNA sequence: TGTGCCAGCATCCGGGACAGGGCCTACGAGCAGTACTTC. Protein sequence: CASIRDRAYEQYF. The chain uses TRBV25-1 and TRBJ2-7; 9 nucleotides match TRBD1. V lost 7 bases and J lost 2; bases outside the gene matches: 3. The CDR3 spans 13 residues. Germline-derived CDR1 and CDR2 are MGHDK and SYGVNS.

J is TRBJ1-3 and V is TRBV6-5; 8 bases align to TRBD1. Germline loops: CDR1 MNHEY, CDR2 SVGAGI. With V trimmed by 6 bases and J by 1 base, 5 bases remained unmatched. This CDR3 has 15 residues. This CDR3 reads CASRNTGGSGNTIYF. CDR3 DNA sequence: TGTGCCAGCAGGAACACAGGGGGATCTGGAAACACCATATATTTT.

This clone came up a few times. This chain links TRBV9 with TRBJ2-3; TRBD2 matches 13 bases. CDR1 is SGDLS, CDR2 YYNGEE, per germline. This CDR3 contains 17 residues. V lost 3 bases, J lost 2 bases, and 6 bases stayed unmatched. Here the CDR3 DNA reads TGTGCCAGCAGCGACGGACTAGCGGGGGCCCTCACAGATACGCAGTATTTT. It is translated as CASSDGLAGALTDTQYF.

The chain links TRBV30 to TRBJ2-3; D remains ambiguous. This CDR3 has 12 residues. Germline lookup yields CDR1 GTSNPN and CDR2 SVGIG (reference sequence). Trimming shortened V by 3 bases and J by 2 bases, and 6 bases separated the two germline ends. The CDR3 loop is CAWSQTTDTQYF. The DNA for the CDR3 is TGTGCCTGGAGCCAGACCACAGATACGCAGTATTTT.